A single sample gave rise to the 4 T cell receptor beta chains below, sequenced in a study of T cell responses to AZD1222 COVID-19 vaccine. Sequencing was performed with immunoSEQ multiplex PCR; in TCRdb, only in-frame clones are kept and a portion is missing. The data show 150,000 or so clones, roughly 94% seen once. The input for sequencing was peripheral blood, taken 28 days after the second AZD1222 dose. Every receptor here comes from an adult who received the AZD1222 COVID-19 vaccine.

CDR3 nucleotides: TGTGCCAGCAGCTCGGACAGGGTAAGCCCCCAGCATTTT. Translated: CASSSDRVSPQHF. The chain has TRBV7-9 and TRBJ1-5, with 8 bases aligning to TRBD1. The CDR3 is 13 residues long. V lost 4 bases, J lost 10 bases, and 6 bases stayed unmatched. Germline assignment: CDR1 SEHNR and CDR2 FQNEAQ (reference sequence).

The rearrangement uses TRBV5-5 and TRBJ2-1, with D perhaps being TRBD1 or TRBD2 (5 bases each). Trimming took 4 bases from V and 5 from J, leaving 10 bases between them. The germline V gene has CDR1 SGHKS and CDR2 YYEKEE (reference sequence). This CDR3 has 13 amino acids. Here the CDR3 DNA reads TGTGCCAGCAGCCCGGGACGGAACAATGAGCAGTTCTTC. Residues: CASSPGRNNEQFF.

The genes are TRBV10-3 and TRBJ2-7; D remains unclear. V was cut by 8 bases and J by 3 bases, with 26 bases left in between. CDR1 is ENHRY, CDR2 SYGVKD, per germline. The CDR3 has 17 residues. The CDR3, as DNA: TGTGCCATCGGACCCTCCACAGACGGTCTTTGGGTCTACGAGCAGTACTTC. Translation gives CAIGPSTDGLWVYEQYF.

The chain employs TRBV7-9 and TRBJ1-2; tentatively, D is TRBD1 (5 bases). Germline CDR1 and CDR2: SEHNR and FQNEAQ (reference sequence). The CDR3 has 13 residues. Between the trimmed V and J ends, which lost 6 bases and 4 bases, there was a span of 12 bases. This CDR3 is CASSSGGGYGYTF. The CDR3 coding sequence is TGTGCCAGCAGTTCTGGTGGGGGCTATGGCTACACCTTC.